This TCR beta chain is from a study of identical twins. Study outcomes and limitations: Sequences that were out-of-frame, alpha and twin-shared displayed an excess of low generation probability.

This CDR3 contains 19 residues. From germline, CDR1 is KGHDR and CDR2 SFDVKD. Losses at the gene ends were 0 bases for V and 0 bases for J; bases not matched to a gene: 9. This clonotype was seen many times. Its antigen remains unidentified. A universal primer site was incorporated via template switching, and the cDNA contained unique molecular identifiers. TCRdb redid the calling of the 5' RACE reads with MiXCR, one entry per CDR3 protein. The profile shows under 250,000 distinct CDR3 sequences, approximately 7.3% of them singletons. The same data also went into a second study, on yellow fever vaccine responses in identical twins.

The chain carries TRBV24-1 and TRBJ2-2; 7 bases agree with TRBD1. The sequencing sample was made of CD8+ T cells sorted from blood. The receptor comes from a woman aged 18-29 years in good health. The CDR3 DNA sequence: TGTGCCACCAGTGATTTGTATTCGGGGACAGAAACGAACACCGGGGAGCTGTTTTTT. Its protein product is CATSDLYSGTETNTGELFF.